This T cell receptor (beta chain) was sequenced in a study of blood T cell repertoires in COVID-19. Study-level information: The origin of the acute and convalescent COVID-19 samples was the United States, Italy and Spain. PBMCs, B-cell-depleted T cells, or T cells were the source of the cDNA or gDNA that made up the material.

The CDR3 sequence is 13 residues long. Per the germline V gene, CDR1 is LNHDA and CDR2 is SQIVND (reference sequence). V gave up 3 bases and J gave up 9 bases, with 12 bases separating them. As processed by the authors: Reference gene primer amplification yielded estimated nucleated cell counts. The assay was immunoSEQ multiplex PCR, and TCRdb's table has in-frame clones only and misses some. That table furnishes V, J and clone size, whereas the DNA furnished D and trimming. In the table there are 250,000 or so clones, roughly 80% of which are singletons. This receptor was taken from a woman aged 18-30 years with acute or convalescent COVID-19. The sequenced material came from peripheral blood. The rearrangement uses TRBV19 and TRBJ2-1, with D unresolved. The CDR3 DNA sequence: TGTGCCAGTAGTATTATAAGTAACTCTGAGCAGTTCTTC. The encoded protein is CASSIISNSEQFF.